The 8 T cell receptor beta chains below all came from one sample that was sequenced in a study of T cell responses to AZD1222 COVID-19 vaccine. Clones were read by immunoSEQ multiplex PCR, and TCRdb kept only the in-frame ones, dropping some. This sample has some 150,000 clones, with 80% to 90% found just once. The source was peripheral blood, collected on day 0 of AZD1222 vaccination. The receptors were sampled from an adult in good health.

The gene calls are TRBV19 and TRBJ1-4; 9 nucleotides align to TRBD1. Germline lookup yields CDR1 LNHDA and CDR2 SQIVND (reference sequence). The CDR3 extends over 19 amino acids. V gave up 5 bases and J gave up 2 bases; unmatched junction bases: 15. The DNA of the CDR3 is TGTGCCAGTAGTGAAGGACAGGGGTCCCAGATCGCCACTAATGAAAAACTGTTTTTT. It yields the protein CASSEGQGSQIATNEKLFF.

The V gene is TRBV7-6, the J gene TRBJ2-2; 11 nucleotides agree with TRBD1. The ends lost 4 bases at V and 6 bases at J; junction bases unmatched: 13. Germline CDR1 SGHVS, CDR2 FNYEAQ. The CDR3 has 18 amino acids. CDR3 sequence reads: CASSSRLGQGAWAGELFF. CDR3 bases: TGTGCCAGCAGCTCCCGATTAGGACAGGGGGCATGGGCCGGGGAGCTGTTTTTT. The full variable domain, rest sourced from reference TRBV7-6 and TRBJ2-2, is GAGVSQSPRYKVTKRGQDVALRCDPISGHVSLYWYRQALGQGPEFLTYFNYEAQQDKSGLPNDRFSAERPEGSISTLTIQRTEQRDSAMYRCASSSRLGQGAWAGELFFGEGSRLTVL.

The chain uses TRBV5-5 and TRBJ1-3; 7 nucleotides agree with TRBD1. Per the germline V gene, CDR1 is SGHKS and CDR2 is YYEKEE (reference sequence). V lost 4 bases to trimming and J lost 7 bases; unmatched junction nucleotides: 5. The CDR3 runs 13 residues. CDR3 bases: TGTGCCAGCAGCATGACAGGGAGCAACACCATATATTTT. Amino acid sequence: CASSMTGSNTIYF.

The genes are TRBV7-3 and TRBJ2-1; D is unclear. Germline CDR1 is SGHTA and CDR2 is FQGTGA. The CDR3 spans 13 residues. The V and J ends lost 5 bases and 6 bases respectively, with 11 bases between them. The chain's CDR3 is CASSPQTGNEQFF. CDR3 bases: TGTGCCAGCAGCCCCCAGACTGGCAATGAGCAGTTCTTC. The full variable domain, rest sourced from reference TRBV7-3 and TRBJ2-1, is GAGVSQTPSNKVTEKGKYVELRCDPISGHTALYWYRQSLGQGPEFLIYFQGTGAADDSGLPNDRFFAVRPEGSVSTLKIQRTERGDSAVYLCASSPQTGNEQFFGPGTRLTVL.

The chain uses TRBV19 and TRBJ1-2, with a possible D match to TRBD1 (5 bases). CDR3 size: 14 residues. Trimming shortened V by 0 bases and J by 8 bases, and 13 bases separated the two germline ends. Germline V gene sequence: CDR1 LNHDA, CDR2 SQIVND (reference sequence). CDR3 loop: CASSIDLSAGGYTF. In DNA, the CDR3 is TGTGCCAGTAGTATAGATCTAAGCGCAGGGGGCTACACCTTC. The whole variable domain, remainder taken from reference TRBV19 and TRBJ1-2, is DGGITQSPKYLFRKEGQNVTLSCEQNLNHDAMYWYRQDPGQGLRLIYYSQIVNDFQKGDIAEGYSVSREKKESFPLTVTSAQKNPTAFYLCASSIDLSAGGYTFGSGTRLTVV.

As concerns this clone: Other nucleotide sequences in the sample specify the same CDR3. This rearrangement joins TRBV7-2 to TRBJ2-5; 7 positions match TRBD1. CDR1 is SGHTA, CDR2 FQGNSA, per germline. Trimming cost V 5 bases and J 4 bases; bases outside gene matches: 7. The CDR3 spans 14 residues. CDR3 coding DNA: TGTGCCAGCAGCCACAGGGGCCGGGGAGAGACCCAGTACTTC. It encodes CASSHRGRGETQYF.

The chain combines TRBV30 with TRBJ1-1, with TRBD1 as a possible D gene (5 bases). V shed 0 bases and J shed 1 base, with 12 bases lying between them. Germline lookup yields CDR1 GTSNPN and CDR2 SVGIG (reference sequence). The CDR3 runs 15 residues. The DNA of the CDR3 is TGTGCCTGGAGTGTACGGTGGGGGGGGAACACTGAAGCTTTCTTT. This encodes CAWSVRWGGNTEAFF.

The chain is built from TRBV6-4 and TRBJ1-5; D gene unclear. Trimming removed 1 base at V and 0 bases at J, with 25 bases between. CDR3 size: 21 residues. Germline CDR1 reads MRHNA; CDR2 reads SNTAGT. DNA for the CDR3: TGTGCCAGCAGTGACTTGCGTTCGGTTACGGGGTCCCCGATTAGCAATCAGCCCCAGCATTTT. Its translation: CASSDLRSVTGSPISNQPQHF.